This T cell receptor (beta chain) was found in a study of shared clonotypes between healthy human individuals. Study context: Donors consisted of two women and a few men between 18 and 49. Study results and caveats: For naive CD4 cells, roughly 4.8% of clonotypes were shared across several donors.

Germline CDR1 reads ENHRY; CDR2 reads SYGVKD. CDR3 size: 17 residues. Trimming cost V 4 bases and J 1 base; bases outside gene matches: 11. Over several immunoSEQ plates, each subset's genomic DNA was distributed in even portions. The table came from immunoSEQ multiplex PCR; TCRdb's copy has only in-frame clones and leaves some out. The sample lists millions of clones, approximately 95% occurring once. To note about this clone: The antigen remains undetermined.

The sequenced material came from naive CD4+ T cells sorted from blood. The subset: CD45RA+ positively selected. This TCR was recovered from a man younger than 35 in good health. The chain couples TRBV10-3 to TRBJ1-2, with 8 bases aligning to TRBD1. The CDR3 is CAISVGQGANGNYGYTF. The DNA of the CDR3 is TGTGCCATCAGTGTAGGTCAGGGGGCGAACGGTAACTATGGCTACACCTTC.